A selection of T cell receptor beta chains follows, all from one sample in a study of cytomegalovirus exposure and HLA in healthy donors. Generated by immunoSEQ multiplex PCR, the TCRdb table keeps only in-frame clones and is missing some. The sample carries about 63,000 clones, roughly three quarters recorded once. Sequenced sample: PBMCs. The receptors were gathered from a woman in her 30s in good health and CMV-seronegative. Both conserved end residues are part of each CDR3. D genes are given only for firm matches. Only part of the rows carry a size: once, few, many, or a class if the clone is expanded.

TRBJ2-3	TRBV7-2	13	NA	NA	TGTGCCAGCAGCTACGAGCGAACAGATACGCAGTATTTT	CASSYERTDTQYF
TRBJ2-3	TRBV28	16	TRBD2	NA	TGTGCCAGCAGTTTTGCTCGCGGGAGGGCTACAGATACGCAGTATTTT	CASSFARGRATDTQYF
TRBJ2-5	TRBV21-1	15	NA	NA	TGTGCCAGCAGCCCCTCGGACAGGCGACAAGAGACCCAGTACTTC	CASSPSDRRQETQYF
TRBJ2-1	TRBV19	17	TRBD2	few	TGTGCCAGTAAACCCCGACTAGCGGGGGCCGACTACAATGAGCAGTTCTTC	CASKPRLAGADYNEQFF
TRBJ2-1	TRBV7-9	14	TRBD2	NA	TGTGCCAGCAGCTTACTAGCGGGAGTCCATGAGCAGTTCTTC	CASSLLAGVHEQFF
TRBJ1-2	TRBV5-1	13	NA	NA	TGCGCCAGCAGCGAGGACTCTAACTATGGCTACACCTTC	CASSEDSNYGYTF
TRBJ2-1	TRBV6-1	15	TRBD2	NA	TGTGCCAGCAAATCTAGCGGGGGGGCCCACAATGAGCAGTTCTTC	CASKSSGGAHNEQFF
TRBJ1-1	TRBV5-1	15	NA	NA	TGCGCCAGCAGAGAACAGGGTATCCCGAACACTGAAGCTTTCTTT	CASREQGIPNTEAFF
TRBJ1-4	TRBV2	14	NA	NA	TGTGCCAGCAGCGAAGGGGCCTTTAATGAAAAACTGTTTTTT	CASSEGAFNEKLFF
TRBJ2-5	TRBV7-9	13	TRBD1	NA	TGTTCCAGCAGCTCCGACAGGGGGGGGACCCAGTACTTC	CSSSSDRGGTQYF
TRBJ1-5	TRBV25-1	13	NA	NA	TGTGCCAGCAGTCTCGGGGGAACTCAGCCCCAGCATTTT	CASSLGGTQPQHF
TRBJ2-7	TRBV9	14	TRBD2	NA	TGTGCCAGTACCCCGGGACTAGGGTCGGAAGAGCAGTACTTC	CASTPGLGSEEQYF
TRBJ2-1	TRBV6-5	15	TRBD2	NA	TGTGCCAGCAGCCTCGGGACTAGCGGGACAAATGAGCAGTTCTTC	CASSLGTSGTNEQFF
TRBJ2-2	TRBV11-3	16	NA	NA	TGTGCCAGCAGCTTCTCCCCAGGGGGGCAAGGCGGGGAGCTGTTTTTT	CASSFSPGGQGGELFF
TRBJ1-4	TRBV19	15	NA	NA	TGTGCCAGTAGTTCCATAGACAGTGTCAATGAAAAACTGTTTTTT	CASSSIDSVNEKLFF
TRBJ1-1	TRBV5-1	15	NA	NA	TGCGCCAGCAGCTTGGGTGTCCGGGGGAACACTGAAGCTTTCTTT	CASSLGVRGNTEAFF
TRBJ2-7	TRBV19	14	NA	NA	TGTGCCAGTAGTATGCACAGGAGATCCTACGAGCAGTACTTC	CASSMHRRSYEQYF
TRBJ1-1	TRBV30	12	NA	NA	TGTGCCTGGGGACAAGGGGCCGCTGAAGCTTTCTTT	CAWGQGAAEAFF
TRBJ1-1	TRBV7-2	16	TRBD1	NA	TGTGCCAGCAGCTTTACAGGGGGCGGATTTGGCACTGAAGCTTTCTTT	CASSFTGGGFGTEAFF
TRBJ2-3	TRBV11-3	14	NA	NA	TGTGCCAGCAGCCTAACCTCTAGCACAGATACGCAGTATTTT	CASSLTSSTDTQYF
TRBJ2-3	TRBV5-4	13	NA	few	TGTGCCAGCAGACCAGGGTTCACAGATACGCAGTATTTT	CASRPGFTDTQYF
TRBJ1-1	TRBV30	13	NA	few	TGTGCCTGGAGTGTACGCGGCAGCACTGAAGCTTTCTTT	CAWSVRGSTEAFF
TRBJ1-5	TRBV11-2	15	NA	NA	TGTGCCAGCAGCTTAGATTACGGTAGCAATCAGCCCCAGCATTTT	CASSLDYGSNQPQHF
TRBJ1-1	TRBV6-1	14	TRBD1	NA	TGTGCCAGCAGTGCTCCAGATACAACAGGGGTAGCTTTCTTT	CASSAPDTTGVAFF
TRBJ2-1	TRBV7-9	16	TRBD2	NA	TGTTCCAGCAGCGCCCTAGCGGGGGAGTCTCGGCTTGAGCAGTTCTTC	CSSSALAGESRLEQFF
TRBJ2-3	TRBV19	17	NA	NA	TGTGCCAGTAGTTCGGCCGAGCGAGTGTCAGCCACAGATACGCAGTATTTT	CASSSAERVSATDTQYF
TRBJ1-1	TRBV19	12	TRBD1	NA	TGTGCCATCCGACAGGGCAACACTGAAGCTTTCTTT	CAIRQGNTEAFF
TRBJ2-1	TRBV5-1	17	TRBD2	NA	TGCGCCAGCAGCTTGGAAGGGGGGACTAGCGGGGGCTATGAGCAGTTCTTC	CASSLEGGTSGGYEQFF
TRBJ1-1	TRBV5-4	14	NA	NA	TGTGCCAGCAGCTTGTCTCGCCGAGGGACTGAAGCTTTCTTT	CASSLSRRGTEAFF